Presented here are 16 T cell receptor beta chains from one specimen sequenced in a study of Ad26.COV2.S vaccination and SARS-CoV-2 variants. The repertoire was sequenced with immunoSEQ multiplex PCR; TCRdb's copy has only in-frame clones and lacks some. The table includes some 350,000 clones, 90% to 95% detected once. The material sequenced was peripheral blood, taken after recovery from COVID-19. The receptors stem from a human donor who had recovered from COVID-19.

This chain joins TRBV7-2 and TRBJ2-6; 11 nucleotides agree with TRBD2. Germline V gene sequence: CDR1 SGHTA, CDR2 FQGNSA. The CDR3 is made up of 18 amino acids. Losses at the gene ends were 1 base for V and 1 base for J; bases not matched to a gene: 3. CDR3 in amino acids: CASSLGLAGPSGANVLTF. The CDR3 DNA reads TGTGCCAGCAGCTTAGGACTAGCGGGGCCGTCTGGGGCCAACGTCCTGACTTTC.

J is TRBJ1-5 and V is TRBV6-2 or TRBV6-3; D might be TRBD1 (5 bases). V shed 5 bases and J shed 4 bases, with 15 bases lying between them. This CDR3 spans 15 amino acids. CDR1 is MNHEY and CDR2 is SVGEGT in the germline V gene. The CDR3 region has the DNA TGTGCCAGCAGTCCGCTTCTCCAGGGAAATCAGCCCCAGCATTTT. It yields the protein CASSPLLQGNQPQHF.

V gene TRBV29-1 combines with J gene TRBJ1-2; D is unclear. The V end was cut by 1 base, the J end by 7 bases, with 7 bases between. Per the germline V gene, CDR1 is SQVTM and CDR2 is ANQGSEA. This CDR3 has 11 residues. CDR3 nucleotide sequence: TGCAGCGTTGAAGTGTTAAGTGGCTACACCTTC. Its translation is CSVEVLSGYTF.

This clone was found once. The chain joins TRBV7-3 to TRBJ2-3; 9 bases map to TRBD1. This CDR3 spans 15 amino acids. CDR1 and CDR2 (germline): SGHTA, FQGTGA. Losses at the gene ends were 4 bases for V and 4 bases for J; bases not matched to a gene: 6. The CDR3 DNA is TGTGCCAGCAGCTCCGGGGACAGGGTGGCAGATACGCAGTATTTT. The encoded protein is CASSSGDRVADTQYF.

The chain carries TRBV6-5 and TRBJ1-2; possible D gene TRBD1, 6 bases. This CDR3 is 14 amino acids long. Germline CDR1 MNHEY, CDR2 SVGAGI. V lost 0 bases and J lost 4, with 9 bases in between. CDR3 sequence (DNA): TGTGCCAGCAGTTACTCAGACAGGACCTATGGCTACACCTTC. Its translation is CASSYSDRTYGYTF.

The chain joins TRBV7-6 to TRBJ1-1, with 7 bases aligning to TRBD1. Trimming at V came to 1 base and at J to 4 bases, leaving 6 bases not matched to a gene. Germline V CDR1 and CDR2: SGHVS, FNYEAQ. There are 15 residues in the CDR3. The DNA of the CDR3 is TGTGCCAGCAGCTTAGGGGAGGGGGCGGGCACTGAAGCTTTCTTT. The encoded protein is CASSLGEGAGTEAFF.

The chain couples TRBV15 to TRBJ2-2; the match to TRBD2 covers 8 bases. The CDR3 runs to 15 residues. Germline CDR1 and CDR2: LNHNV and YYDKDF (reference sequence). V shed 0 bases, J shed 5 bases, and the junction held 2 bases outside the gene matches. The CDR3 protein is CATSRELAVTGELFF. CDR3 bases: TGTGCCACCAGCAGAGAACTAGCGGTTACCGGGGAGCTGTTTTTT.

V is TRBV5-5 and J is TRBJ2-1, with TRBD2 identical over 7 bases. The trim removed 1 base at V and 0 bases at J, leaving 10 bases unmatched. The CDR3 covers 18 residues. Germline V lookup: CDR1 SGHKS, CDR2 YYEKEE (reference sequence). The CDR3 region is CASSLRMGGGGSYNEQFF. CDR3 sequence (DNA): TGTGCCAGCAGCTTGAGGATGGGTGGCGGGGGCTCCTACAATGAGCAGTTCTTC.

The CDR3 spells CASSVLSGNTEAFF. The CDR3 nucleotides read TGTGCCAGCAGCGTGCTAAGCGGGAACACTGAAGCTTTCTTT. The V call is TRBV21-1, the J call TRBJ1-1. TRBV21-1 is termed a pseudogene. This CDR3 comprises 14 residues.

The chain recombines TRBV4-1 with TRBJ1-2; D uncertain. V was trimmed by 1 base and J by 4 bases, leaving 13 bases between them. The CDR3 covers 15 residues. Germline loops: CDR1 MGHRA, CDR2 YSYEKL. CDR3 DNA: TGCGCCAGCAGCCAAGGAATTAGGGAAATCTATGGCTACACCTTC. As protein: CASSQGIREIYGYTF.

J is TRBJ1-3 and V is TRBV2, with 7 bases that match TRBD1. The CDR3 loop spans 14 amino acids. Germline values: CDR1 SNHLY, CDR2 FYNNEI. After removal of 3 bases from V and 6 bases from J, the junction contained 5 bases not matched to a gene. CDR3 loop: CASSETGFKNTIYF. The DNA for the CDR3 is TGTGCCAGCAGTGAGACAGGGTTCAAAAACACCATATATTTT.

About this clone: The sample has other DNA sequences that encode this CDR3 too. The CDR3 sequence is CASSLGLVNEQFF. CDR3 DNA sequence: TGTGCCAGCAGCTTAGGGCTAGTAAATGAGCAGTTCTTC. The V and J genes are TRBV11-2 and TRBJ2-1; D unclear. Per germline, CDR1 SGHAT and CDR2 FQNNGV. There are 13 residues in the CDR3. The germline V and J ends were trimmed by 1 base and 7 bases, with 8 bases remaining between them.

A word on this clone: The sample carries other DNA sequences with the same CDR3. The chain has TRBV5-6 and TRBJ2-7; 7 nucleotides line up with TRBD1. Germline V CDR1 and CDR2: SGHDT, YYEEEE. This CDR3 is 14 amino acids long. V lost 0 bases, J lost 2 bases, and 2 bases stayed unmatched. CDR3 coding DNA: TGTGCCAGCAGCTTGGGGACAGGTCCCTACGAGCAGTACTTC. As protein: CASSLGTGPYEQYF.

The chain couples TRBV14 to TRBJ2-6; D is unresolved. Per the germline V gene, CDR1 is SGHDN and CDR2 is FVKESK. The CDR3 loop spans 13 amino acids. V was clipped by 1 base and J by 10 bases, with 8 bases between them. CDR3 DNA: TGTGCCAGCAGCCAAGGTAATTGGAACGTCCTGACTTTC. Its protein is CASSQGNWNVLTF.

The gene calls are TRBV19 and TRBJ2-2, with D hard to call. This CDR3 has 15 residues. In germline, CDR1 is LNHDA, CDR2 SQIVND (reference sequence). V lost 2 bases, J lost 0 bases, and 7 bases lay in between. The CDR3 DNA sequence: TGTGCCAGTAGTATAATCCACGCGAACACCGGGGAGCTGTTTTTT. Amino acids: CASSIIHANTGELFF.

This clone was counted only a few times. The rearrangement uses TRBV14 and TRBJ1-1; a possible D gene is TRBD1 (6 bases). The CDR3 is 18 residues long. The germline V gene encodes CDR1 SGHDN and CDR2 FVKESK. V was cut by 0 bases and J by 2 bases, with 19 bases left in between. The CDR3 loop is CASSQDVAGVTLNTEAFF. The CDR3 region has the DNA TGTGCCAGCAGCCAAGATGTGGCAGGGGTGACCCTAAACACTGAAGCTTTCTTT.